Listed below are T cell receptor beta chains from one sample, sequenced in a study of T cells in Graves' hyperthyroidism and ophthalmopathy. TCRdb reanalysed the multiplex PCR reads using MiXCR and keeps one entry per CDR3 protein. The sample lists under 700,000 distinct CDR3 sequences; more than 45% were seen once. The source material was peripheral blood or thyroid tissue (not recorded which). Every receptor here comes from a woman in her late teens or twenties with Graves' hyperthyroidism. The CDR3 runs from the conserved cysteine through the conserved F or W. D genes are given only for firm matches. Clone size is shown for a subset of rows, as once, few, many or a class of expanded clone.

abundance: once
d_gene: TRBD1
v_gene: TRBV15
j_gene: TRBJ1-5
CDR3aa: CATSRSGTGGNQPQHF
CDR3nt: TGTGCCACCAGCAGGAGCGGGACAGGGGGTAATCAGCCCCAGCATTTT

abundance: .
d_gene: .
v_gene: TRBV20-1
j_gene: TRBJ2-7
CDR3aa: CSASDPRRTYEQYF
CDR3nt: TGCAGTGCTAGCGATCCCAGGCGAACCTACGAGCAGTACTTC

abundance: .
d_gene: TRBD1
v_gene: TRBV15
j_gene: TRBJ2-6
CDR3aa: CATSRDEGAKVLTF
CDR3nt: TGTGCCACCAGCAGAGATGAGGGGGCCAAAGTCCTGACTTTC

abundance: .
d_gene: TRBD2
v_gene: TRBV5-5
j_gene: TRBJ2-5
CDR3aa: CASSPWTSEQETQYF
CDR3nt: TGTGCCAGCAGCCCCTGGACTAGCGAGCAAGAGACCCAGTACTTC

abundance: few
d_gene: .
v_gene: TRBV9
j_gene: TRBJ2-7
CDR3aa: CASSQDTSSNPSYEQYF
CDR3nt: TGTGCCAGCAGCCAAGATACGTCCAGTAACCCTTCCTACGAGCAGTACTTC

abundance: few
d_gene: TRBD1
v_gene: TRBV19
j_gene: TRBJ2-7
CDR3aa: CASSARTGKGEQYF
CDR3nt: TGTGCCAGTAGTGCCAGGACAGGGAAGGGCGAGCAGTACTTC

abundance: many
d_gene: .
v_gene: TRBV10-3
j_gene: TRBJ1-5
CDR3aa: CAIRDGGSGQPQHF
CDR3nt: TGTGCCATCAGAGACGGGGGGAGCGGTCAGCCCCAGCATTTT

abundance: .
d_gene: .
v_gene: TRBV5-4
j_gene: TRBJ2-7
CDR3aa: CASSQGLFINYEQYF
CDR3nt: TGTGCCAGCAGCCAAGGTTTATTCATTAACTACGAGCAGTACTTC

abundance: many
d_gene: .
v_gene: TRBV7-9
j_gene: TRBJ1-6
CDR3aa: CASSLAWTRARSPLHF
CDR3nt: TGTGCCAGCAGCTTGGCCTGGACGAGGGCACGCTCACCCCTCCACTTT

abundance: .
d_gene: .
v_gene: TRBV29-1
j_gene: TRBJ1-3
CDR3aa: CSVEEARGDTIYF
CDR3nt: TGCAGCGTTGAAGAGGCAAGGGGAGACACCATATATTTT

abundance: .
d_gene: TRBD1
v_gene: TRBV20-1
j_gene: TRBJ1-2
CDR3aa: CSARRTGGYGYTF
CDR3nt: TGCAGTGCTAGGAGGACAGGGGGCTATGGCTACACCTTC

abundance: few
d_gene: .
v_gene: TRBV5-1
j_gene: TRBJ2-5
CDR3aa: CASSNRDGETQYF
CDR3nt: TGCGCCAGCAGCAACAGGGATGGAGAGACCCAGTACTTC

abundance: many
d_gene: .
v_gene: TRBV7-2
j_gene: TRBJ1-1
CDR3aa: CASSRGLGVEAFF
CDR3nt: TGTGCCAGCAGTCGCGGCCTGGGGGTGGAAGCTTTCTTT

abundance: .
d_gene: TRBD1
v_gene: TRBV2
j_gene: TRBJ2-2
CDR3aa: CASSDRGPGELFF
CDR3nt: TGTGCCAGCAGCGACAGGGGGCCCGGGGAGCTGTTTTTT

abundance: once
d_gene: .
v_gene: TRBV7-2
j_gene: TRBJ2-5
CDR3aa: CASSPRLISLGETQYF
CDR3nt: TGTGCCAGCAGCCCACGACTTATTAGCTTGGGTGAGACCCAGTACTTC

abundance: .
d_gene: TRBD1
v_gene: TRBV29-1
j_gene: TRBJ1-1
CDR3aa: CSVEGTGAFF
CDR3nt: TGCAGCGTTGAAGGGACAGGGGCCTTCTTT

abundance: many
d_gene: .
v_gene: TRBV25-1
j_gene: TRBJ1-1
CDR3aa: CASSGTGPTNTEAFF
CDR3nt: TGTGCCAGCAGTGGAACCGGGCCTACGAACACTGAAGCTTTCTTT

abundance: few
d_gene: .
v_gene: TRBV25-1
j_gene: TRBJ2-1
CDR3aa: CASSEYPHEQFF
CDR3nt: TGTGCCAGCAGTGAATATCCCCATGAGCAGTTCTTC

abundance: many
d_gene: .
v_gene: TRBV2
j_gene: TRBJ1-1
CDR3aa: CASRLTLGTEAFF
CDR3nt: TGTGCCAGCAGACTCACGTTAGGAACTGAAGCTTTCTTT

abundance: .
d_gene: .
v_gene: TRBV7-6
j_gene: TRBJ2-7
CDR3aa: CASSSQGGTEQYF
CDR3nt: TGCGCCAGCAGCTCGCAAGGCGGTACCGAGCAGTACTTC

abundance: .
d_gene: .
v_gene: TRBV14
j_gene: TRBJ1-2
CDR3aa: CASSLDQNGVYGYTF
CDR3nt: TGTGCCAGCAGCCTCGACCAAAACGGGGTCTATGGCTACACCTTC

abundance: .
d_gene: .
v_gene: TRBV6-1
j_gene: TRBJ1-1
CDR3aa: CASRPIQGDLSEAFF
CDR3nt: TGTGCCAGCAGACCGATTCAGGGCGACTTGTCTGAAGCTTTCTTT

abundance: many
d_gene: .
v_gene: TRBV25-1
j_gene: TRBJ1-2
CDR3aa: CASSASGAGGYTF
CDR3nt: TGTGCCAGCAGTGCCAGCGGTGCTGGTGGCTACACCTTC

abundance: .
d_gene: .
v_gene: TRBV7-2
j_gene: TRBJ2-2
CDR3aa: CASSRTSTGELFF
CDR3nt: TGTGCCAGCAGCAGGACTTCCACCGGGGAGCTGTTTTTT

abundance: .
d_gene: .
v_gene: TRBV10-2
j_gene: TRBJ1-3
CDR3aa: CASSEPGNSGNTIYF
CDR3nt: TGCGCCAGCAGTGAGCCAGGCAACTCTGGAAACACCATATATTTT

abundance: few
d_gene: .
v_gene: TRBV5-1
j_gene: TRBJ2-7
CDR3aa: CASTFGAFPYEQYF
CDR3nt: TGCGCCAGCACGTTCGGGGCATTCCCCTACGAGCAGTACTTC

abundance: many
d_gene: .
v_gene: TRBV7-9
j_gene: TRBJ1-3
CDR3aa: CASSLSDSGNTIYF
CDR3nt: TGTGCCAGCAGCTTAAGTGACAGCGGAAACACCATATATTTT

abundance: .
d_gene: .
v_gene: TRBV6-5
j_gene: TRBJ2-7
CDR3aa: CAISYVLGQDYEQYF
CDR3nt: TGTGCCATCAGTTACGTCTTGGGTCAAGACTACGAGCAGTACTTC

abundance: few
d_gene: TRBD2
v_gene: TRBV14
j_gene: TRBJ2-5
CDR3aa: CASSQGSGILFQETQYF
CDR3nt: TGTGCCAGCAGCCAAGGTAGCGGGATCCTTTTCCAAGAGACCCAGTACTTC

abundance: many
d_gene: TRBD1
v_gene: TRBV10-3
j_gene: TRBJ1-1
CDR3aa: CAISPRGLSTEAFF
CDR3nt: TGTGCCATCAGCCCCAGGGGGCTCAGCACTGAAGCTTTCTTT

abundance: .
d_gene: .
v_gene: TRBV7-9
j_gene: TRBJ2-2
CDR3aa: CASTKGSLDTGELFF
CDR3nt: TGTGCCAGCACCAAGGGTTCTTTGGACACCGGGGAGCTGTTTTTT

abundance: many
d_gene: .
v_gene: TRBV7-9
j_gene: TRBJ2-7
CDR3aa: CASSKGPTLEQYF
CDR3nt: TGTGCCAGCAGCAAAGGACCTACCTTGGAGCAGTACTTC

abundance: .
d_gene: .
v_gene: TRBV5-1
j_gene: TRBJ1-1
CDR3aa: CASSLEEGGKAFF
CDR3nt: TGCGCCAGCAGCTTGGAGGAAGGGGGAAAGGCTTTCTTT

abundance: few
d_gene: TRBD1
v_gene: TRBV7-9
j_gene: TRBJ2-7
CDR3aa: CASSFGQDSYEQYF
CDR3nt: TGTGCCAGCAGTTTCGGACAGGACTCATACGAGCAGTACTTC

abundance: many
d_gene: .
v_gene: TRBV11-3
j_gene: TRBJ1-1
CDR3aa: CATTEMNTEAFF
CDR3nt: TGTGCTACGACGGAAATGAACACTGAAGCTTTCTTT

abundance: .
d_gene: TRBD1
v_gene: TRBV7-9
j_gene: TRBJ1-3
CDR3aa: CASNRQGGGNTIYF
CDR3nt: TGTGCCAGCAACCGACAGGGTGGGGGAAACACCATATATTTT

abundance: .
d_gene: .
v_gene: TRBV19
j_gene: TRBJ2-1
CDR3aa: CASSPQGLYNEQFF
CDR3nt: TGTGCCAGCAGCCCTCAGGGACTTTACAATGAGCAGTTCTTC

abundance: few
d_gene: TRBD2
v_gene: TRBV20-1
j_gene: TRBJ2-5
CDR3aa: CSASRSGRRKETQYF
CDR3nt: TGCAGTGCTAGTCGTAGCGGGAGACGTAAAGAGACCCAGTACTTC

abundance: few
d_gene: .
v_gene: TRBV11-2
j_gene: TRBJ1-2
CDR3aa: CASSFRRTNYGYTF
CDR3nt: TGTGCCAGCAGTTTTAGACGCACCAACTATGGCTACACCTTC

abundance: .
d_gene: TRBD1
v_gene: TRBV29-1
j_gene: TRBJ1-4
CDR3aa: CSVESGGEKLFF
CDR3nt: TGCAGCGTTGAGTCAGGGGGTGAAAAACTGTTTTTT

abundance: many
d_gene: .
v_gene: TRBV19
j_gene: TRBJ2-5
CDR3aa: CASSTGRIQETQYF
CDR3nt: TGTGCCAGTAGTACAGGACGTATCCAAGAGACCCAGTACTTC

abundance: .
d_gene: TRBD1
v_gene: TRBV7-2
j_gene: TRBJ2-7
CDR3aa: CASSATGTGAYEQYF
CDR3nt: TGTGCCAGCAGCGCAACCGGGACAGGGGCCTACGAGCAGTACTTC

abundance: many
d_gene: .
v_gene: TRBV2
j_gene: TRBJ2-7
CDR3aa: CASSELGGYEQYF
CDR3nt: TGTGCCAGCAGTGAACTCGGGGGTTACGAGCAGTACTTC

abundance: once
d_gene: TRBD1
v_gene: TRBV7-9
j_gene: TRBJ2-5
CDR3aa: CASSSWTGGATQYF
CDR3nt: TGTGCCAGCAGTTCCTGGACAGGGGGTGCGACCCAGTACTTC

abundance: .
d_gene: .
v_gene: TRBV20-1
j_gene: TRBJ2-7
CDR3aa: CSAWTQGYEQYF
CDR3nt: TGCAGTGCTTGGACCCAAGGTTACGAGCAGTACTTC

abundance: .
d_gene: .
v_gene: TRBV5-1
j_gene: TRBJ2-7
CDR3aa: CASSPQGRRYEQYF
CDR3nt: TGCGCCAGCAGTCCGCAGGGTCGTCGATACGAGCAGTACTTC

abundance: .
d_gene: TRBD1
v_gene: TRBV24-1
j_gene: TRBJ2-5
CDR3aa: CATRGGQGKYQETQYF
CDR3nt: TGTGCCACCCGAGGGGGACAGGGGAAGTACCAAGAGACCCAGTACTTC

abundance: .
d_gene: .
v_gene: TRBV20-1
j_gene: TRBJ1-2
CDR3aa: CSASDKGKAIYGYTF
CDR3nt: TGCAGTGCTAGCGATAAGGGCAAGGCTATCTATGGCTACACCTTC

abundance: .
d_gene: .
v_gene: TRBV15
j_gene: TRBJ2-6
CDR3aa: CATSNHLTF
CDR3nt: TGTGCCACCAGCAACCACCTGACTTTC